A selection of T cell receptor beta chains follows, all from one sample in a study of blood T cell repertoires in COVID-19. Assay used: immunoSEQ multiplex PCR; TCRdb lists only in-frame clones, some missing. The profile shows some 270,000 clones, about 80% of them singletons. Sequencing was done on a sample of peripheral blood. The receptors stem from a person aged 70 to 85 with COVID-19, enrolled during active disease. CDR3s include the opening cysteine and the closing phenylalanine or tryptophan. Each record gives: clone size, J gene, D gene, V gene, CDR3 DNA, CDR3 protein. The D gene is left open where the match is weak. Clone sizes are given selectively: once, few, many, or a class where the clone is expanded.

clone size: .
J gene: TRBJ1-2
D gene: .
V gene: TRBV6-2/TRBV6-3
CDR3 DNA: TGTGCCAGCAGTTACTCCCCACAGGGAGTTTATGGCTACACCTTC
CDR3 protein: CASSYSPQGVYGYTF

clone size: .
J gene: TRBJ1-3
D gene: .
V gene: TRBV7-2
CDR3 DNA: TGTGCCAGCAGCTTATCGGCAGGCTTGAGCTCTGGAAACACCATATATTTT
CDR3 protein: CASSLSAGLSSGNTIYF

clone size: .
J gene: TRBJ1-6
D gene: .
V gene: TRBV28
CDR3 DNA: TGTGCCAGCAGATCCGTTTCACCCCTCCACTTT
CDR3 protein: CASRSVSPLHF

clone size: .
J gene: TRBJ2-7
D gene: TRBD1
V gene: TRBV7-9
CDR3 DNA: TGTGCCAGCAGCGGCACCTGGACAGGGACCACCTACGAGCAGTACTTC
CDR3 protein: CASSGTWTGTTYEQYF

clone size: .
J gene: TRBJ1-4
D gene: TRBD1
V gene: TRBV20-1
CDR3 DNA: TGCAGTGCTAGTGATTTAGGGACAGGGGCTGAAAAACTGTTTTTT
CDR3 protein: CSASDLGTGAEKLFF

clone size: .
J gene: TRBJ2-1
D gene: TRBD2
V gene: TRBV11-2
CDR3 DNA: TGTGCCAGCAGCTTAGACTGGGCGGGAGGACCCTACAATGAGCAGTTCTTC
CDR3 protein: CASSLDWAGGPYNEQFF

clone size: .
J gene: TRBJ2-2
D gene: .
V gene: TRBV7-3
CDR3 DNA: TGTGCCAGCAGGCCTCCCGGGACAACGAACACCGGGGAGCTGTTTTTT
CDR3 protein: CASRPPGTTNTGELFF

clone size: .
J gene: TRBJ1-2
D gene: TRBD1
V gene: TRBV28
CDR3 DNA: TGTGCCAGCAGTCCGCCCAGGACAGGGTCTTATGGCTACACCTTC
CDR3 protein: CASSPPRTGSYGYTF

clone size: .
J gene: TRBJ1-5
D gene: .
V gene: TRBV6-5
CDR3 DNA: TGTGCCAGCAGCATGACGGCCAGGGGATTTCCCCAGCATTTT
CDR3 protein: CASSMTARGFPQHF

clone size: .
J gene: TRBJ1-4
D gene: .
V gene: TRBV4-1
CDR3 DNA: TGCGCCAGCAGCCAACGGGGAGAAGGAGAAAAACTGTTTTTT
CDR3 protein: CASSQRGEGEKLFF

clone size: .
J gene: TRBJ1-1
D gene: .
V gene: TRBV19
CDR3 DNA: TGTGCCAGTAGTATAAGGGGTCGGGACACTGAAGCTTTCTTT
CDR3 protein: CASSIRGRDTEAFF

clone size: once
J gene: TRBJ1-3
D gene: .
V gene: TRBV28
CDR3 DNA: TGTGCCAGCAGTCCATCTTTTTCTGACAGGGGAAACACCATATATTTT
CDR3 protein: CASSPSFSDRGNTIYF